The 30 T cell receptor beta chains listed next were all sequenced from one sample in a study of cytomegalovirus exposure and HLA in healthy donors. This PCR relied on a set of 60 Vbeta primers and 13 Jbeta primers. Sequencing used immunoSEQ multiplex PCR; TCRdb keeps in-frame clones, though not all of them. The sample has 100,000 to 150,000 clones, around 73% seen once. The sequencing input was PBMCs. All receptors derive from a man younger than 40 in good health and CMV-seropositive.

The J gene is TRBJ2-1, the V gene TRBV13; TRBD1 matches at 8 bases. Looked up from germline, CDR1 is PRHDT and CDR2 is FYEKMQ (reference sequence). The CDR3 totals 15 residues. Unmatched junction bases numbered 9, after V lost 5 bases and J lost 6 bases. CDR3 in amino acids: CASSTQGARGNEQFF. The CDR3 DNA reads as TGTGCCAGCAGCACCCAGGGGGCGCGGGGCAATGAGCAGTTCTTC.

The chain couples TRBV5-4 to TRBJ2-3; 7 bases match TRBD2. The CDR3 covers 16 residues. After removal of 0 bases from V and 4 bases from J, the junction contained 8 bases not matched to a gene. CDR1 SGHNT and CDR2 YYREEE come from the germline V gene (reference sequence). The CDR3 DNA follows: TGTGCCAGCAGCTTGGATGGCGGGAGTGGGTCAGATACGCAGTATTTT. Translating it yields CASSLDGGSGSDTQYF.

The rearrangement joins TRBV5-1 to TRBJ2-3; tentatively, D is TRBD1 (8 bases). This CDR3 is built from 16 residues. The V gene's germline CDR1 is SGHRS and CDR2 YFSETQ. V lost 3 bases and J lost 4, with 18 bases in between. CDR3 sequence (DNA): TGCGCCAGCAGCTCGGACAGGGAGGGTATCGCAGATACGCAGTATTTT. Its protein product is CASSSDREGIADTQYF.

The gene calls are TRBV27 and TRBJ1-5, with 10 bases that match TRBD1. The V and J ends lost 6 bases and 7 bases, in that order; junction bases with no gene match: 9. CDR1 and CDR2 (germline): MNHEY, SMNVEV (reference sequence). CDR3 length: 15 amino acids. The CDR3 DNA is TGTGCCAGCAGCCCTCTCGGGACAGGGGACCAGCCCCAGCATTTT. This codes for CASSPLGTGDQPQHF.

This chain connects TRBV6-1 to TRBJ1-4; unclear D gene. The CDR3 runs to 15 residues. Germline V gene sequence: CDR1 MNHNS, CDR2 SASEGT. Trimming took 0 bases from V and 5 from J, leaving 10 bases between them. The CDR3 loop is CASSEAAGQNEKLFF. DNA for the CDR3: TGTGCCAGCAGTGAAGCGGCAGGCCAAAATGAAAAACTGTTTTTT.

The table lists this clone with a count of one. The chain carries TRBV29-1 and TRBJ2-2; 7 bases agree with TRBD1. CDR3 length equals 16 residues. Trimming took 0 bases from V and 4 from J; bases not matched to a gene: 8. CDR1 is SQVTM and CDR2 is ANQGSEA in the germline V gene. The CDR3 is CSVEDYDRAGTGELFF. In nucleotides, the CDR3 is TGCAGCGTTGAAGACTATGACAGGGCGGGCACCGGGGAGCTGTTTTTT.

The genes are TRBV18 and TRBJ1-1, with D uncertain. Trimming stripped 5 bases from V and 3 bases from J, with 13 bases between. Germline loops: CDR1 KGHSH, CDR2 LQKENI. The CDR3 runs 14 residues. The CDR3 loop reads CASSSSVVDTEAFF. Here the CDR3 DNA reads TGTGCCAGCTCATCGAGCGTGGTCGACACTGAAGCTTTCTTT.

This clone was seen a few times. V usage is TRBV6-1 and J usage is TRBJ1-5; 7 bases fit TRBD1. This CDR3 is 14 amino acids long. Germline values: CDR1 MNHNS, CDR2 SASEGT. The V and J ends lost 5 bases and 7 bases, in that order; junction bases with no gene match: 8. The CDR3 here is CASSTNRGGQPQHF. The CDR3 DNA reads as TGTGCCAGCAGTACTAACAGGGGTGGGCAGCCCCAGCATTTT.

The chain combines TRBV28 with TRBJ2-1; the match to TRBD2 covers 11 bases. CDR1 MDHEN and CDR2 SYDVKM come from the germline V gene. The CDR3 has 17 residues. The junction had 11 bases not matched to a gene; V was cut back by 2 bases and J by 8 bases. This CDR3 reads CASSLAALAGGLDEQFF. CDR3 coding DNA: TGTGCCAGCAGTTTAGCCGCCCTAGCGGGAGGTCTGGATGAGCAGTTCTTC.

This chain's CDR3 is CAWSVPTEQYF. DNA for the CDR3: TGTGCCTGGAGTGTACCTACCGAGCAGTACTTC. The chain couples TRBV30 to TRBJ2-7; D not certain. CDR3 length equals 11 residues. V lost 0 bases and J lost 6, with 6 bases in between. CDR1 and CDR2 (germline): GTSNPN, SVGIG (reference sequence). The whole variable domain, remainder taken from reference TRBV30 and TRBJ2-7, is SQTIHQWPATLVQPVGSPLSLECTVEGTSNPNLYWYRQAAGRGLQLLFYSVGIGQISSEVPQNLSASRPQDRQFILSSKKLLLSDSGFYLCAWSVPTEQYFGPGTRLTVT.

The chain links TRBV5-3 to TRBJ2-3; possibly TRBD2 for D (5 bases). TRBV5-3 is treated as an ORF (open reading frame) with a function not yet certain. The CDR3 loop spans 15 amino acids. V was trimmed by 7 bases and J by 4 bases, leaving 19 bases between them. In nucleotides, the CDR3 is TGTGCCAGACCCTCCGGCGCACTAGTCCCAGATACGCAGTATTTT. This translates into CARPSGALVPDTQYF.

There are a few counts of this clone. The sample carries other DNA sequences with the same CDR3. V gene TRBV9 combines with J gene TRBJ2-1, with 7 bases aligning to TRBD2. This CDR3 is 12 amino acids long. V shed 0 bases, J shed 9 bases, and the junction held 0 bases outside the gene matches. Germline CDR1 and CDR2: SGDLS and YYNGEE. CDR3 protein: CASSVGGGEQFF. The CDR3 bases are TGTGCCAGCAGCGTAGGGGGGGGTGAGCAGTTCTTC.

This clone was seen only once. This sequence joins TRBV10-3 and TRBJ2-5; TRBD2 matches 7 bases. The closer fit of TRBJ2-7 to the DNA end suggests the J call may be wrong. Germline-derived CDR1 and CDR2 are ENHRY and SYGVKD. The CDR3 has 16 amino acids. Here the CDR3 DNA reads TGTGCCATCAGTGAGTTAGGGAGGGGCAACTCCTACGAGCAGTACTTC. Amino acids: CAISELGRGNSYEQYF.

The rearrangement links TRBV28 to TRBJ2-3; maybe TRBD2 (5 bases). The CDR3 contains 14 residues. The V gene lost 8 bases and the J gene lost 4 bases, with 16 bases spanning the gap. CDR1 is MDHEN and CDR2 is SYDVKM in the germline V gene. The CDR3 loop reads CASLAPFGADTQYF. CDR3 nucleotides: TGTGCCAGCCTCGCCCCATTCGGGGCAGATACGCAGTATTTT.

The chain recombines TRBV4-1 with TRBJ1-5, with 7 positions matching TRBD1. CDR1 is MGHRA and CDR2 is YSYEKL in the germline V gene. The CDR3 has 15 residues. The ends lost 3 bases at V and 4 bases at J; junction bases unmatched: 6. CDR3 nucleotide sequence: TGCGCCAGCAGCCAGGAAGACAGGGTAAATCAGCCCCAGCATTTT. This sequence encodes CASSQEDRVNQPQHF.

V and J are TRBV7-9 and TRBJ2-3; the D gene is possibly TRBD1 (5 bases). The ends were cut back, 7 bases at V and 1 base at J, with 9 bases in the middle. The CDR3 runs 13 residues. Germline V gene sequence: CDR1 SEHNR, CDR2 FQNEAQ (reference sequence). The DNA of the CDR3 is TGTGCCAGCACTCTAGGGGGCACAGATACGCAGTATTTT. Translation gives CASTLGGTDTQYF.

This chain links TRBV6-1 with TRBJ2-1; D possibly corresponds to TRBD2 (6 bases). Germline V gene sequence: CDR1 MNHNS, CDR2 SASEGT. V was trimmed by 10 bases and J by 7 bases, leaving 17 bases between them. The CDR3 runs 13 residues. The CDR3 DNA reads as TGTGCCACCTCAAGGGACTTTGTGAATGAGCAGTTCTTC. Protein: CATSRDFVNEQFF.

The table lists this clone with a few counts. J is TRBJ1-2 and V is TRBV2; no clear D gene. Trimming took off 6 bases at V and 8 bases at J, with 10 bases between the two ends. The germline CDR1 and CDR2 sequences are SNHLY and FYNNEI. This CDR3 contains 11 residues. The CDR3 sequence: CASRVRRGYTF. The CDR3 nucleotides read TGTGCCAGCAGAGTCCGCCGGGGCTACACCTTC.

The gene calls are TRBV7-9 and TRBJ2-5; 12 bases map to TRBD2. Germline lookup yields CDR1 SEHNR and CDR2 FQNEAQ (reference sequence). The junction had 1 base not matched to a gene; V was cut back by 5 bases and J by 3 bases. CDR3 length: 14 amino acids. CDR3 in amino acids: CASSPSGREETQYF. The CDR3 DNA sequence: TGTGCCAGCAGCCCTAGCGGGAGGGAAGAGACCCAGTACTTC.

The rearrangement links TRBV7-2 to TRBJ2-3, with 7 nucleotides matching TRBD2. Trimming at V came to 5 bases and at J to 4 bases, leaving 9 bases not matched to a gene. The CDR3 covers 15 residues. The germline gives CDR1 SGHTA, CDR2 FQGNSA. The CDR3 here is CASSLSGPPPDTQYF. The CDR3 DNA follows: TGTGCCAGCAGCCTTAGCGGGCCGCCCCCAGATACGCAGTATTTT.

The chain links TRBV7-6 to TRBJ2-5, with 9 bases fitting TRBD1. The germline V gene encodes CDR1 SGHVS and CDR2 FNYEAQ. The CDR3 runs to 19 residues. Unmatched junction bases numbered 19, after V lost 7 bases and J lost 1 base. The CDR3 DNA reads TGTGCCAGCACCCTTAGGCCAACCGGGACAGGGAATCCCCAAGAGACCCAGTACTTC. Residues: CASTLRPTGTGNPQETQYF. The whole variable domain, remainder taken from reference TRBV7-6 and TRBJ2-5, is GAGVSQSPRYKVTKRGQDVALRCDPISGHVSLYWYRQALGQGPEFLTYFNYEAQQDKSGLPNDRFSAERPEGSISTLTIQRTEQRDSAMYRCASTLRPTGTGNPQETQYFGPGTRLLVL.

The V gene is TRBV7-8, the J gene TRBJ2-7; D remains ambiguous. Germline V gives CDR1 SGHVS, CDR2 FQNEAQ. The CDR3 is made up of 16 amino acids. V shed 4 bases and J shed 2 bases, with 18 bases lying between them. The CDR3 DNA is TGTGCCAGCAGCTCCCGAACTCGAAACCCCACCTACGAGCAGTACTTC. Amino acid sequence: CASSSRTRNPTYEQYF.

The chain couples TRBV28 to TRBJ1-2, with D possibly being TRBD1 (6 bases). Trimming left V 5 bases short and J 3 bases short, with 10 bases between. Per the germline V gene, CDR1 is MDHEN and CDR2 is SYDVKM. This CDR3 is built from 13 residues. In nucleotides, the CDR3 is TGTGCCAGCAGTGGACAGCCCCACTATGGCTACACCTTC. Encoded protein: CASSGQPHYGYTF.

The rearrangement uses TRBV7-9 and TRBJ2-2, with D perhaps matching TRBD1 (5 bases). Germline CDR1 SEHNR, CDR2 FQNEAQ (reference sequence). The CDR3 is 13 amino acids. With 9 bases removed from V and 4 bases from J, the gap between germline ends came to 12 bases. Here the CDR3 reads CASEVGPTGELFF. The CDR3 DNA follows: TGTGCCAGTGAGGTGGGGCCCACCGGGGAGCTGTTTTTT.

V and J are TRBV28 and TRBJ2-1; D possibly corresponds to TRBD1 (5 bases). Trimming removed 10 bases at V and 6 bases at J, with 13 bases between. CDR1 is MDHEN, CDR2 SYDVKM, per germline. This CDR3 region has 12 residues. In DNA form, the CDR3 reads TGTGCCATAGGGGCTGAATCCAATGAGCAGTTCTTC. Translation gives CAIGAESNEQFF.

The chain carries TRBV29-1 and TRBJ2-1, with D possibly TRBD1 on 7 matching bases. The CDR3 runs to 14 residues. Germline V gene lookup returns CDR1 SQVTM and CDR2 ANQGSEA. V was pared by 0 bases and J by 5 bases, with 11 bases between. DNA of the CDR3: TGCAGCGTTGAAGACAGGGGGGAGGACAATGAGCAGTTCTTC. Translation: CSVEDRGEDNEQFF.

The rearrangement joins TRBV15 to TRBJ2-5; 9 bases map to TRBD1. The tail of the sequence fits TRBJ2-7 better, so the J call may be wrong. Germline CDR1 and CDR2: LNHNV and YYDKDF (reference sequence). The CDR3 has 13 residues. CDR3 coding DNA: TGTGCCACCGGGAGACAGGGGGGTTACGAGCAGTACTTC. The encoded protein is CATGRQGGYEQYF.

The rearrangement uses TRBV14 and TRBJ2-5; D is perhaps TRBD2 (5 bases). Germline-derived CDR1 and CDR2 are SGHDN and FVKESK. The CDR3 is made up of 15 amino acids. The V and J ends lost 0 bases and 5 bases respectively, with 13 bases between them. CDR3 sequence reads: CASSQERQSGETQYF. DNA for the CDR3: TGTGCCAGCAGCCAAGAGAGGCAGTCGGGGGAGACCCAGTACTTC.

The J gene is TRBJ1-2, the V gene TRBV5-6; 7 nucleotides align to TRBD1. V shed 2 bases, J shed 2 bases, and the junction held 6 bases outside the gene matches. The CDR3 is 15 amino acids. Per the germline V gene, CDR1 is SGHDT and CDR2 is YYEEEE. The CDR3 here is CASSLGGRGNYGYTF. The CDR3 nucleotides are TGTGCCAGCAGCTTAGGGGGCCGAGGGAACTATGGCTACACCTTC.

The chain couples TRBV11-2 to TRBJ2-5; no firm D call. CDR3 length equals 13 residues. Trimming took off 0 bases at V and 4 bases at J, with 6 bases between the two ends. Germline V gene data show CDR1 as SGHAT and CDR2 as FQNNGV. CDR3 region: CASSLEALETQYF. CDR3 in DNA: TGTGCCAGCAGCTTAGAAGCCTTAGAGACCCAGTACTTC.